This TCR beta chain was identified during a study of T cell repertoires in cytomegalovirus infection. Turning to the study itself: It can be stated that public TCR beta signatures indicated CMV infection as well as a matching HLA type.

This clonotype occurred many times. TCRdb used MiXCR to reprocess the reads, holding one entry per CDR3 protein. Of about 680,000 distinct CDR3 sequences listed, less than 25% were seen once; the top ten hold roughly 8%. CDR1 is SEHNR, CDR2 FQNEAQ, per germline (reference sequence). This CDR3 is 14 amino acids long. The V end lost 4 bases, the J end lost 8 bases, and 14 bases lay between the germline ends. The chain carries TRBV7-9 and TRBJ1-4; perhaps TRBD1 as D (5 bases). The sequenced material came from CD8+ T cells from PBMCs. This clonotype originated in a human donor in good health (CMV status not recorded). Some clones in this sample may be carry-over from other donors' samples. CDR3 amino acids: CASSYRDQGEKLFF. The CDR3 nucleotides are TGTGCCAGCAGCTACCGGGACCAAGGGGAAAAACTGTTTTTT.